These 2 T cell receptor beta chains came from one sample sequenced in a study of post-analysis software for immune sequencing data. Findings and caveats of the study: Compared with controls, patients had more of five TRBV segments, including TRBV5-6, TRBV5-1 and TRBV20-1.

These receptors have no known antigen. Libraries were made from TCR beta cDNA, and they carried unique molecular identifiers. Each CDR3 protein is one row after TCRdb ran MiXCR on the PCR reads. The repertoire holds around 710,000 distinct CDR3 sequences, with 46% as singletons. The material sequenced was blood. The receptors originated from a girl under 18 with multiple sclerosis.

This clonotype was recorded a few times. The J gene is TRBJ2-7, the V gene TRBV7-9, with unresolved D. The CDR3 loop spans 15 amino acids. V was clipped by 5 bases and J by 0 bases, with 14 bases between them. Per germline, CDR1 SEHNR and CDR2 FQNEAQ (reference sequence). CDR3 coding DNA: TGTGCCAGCAGCCCCCGAGGCAGAAGCTCCTACGAGCAGTACTTC. It codes for CASSPRGRSSYEQYF.

CDR3 sequence reads: CSVAGGEIYNEQFF. Written as DNA, the CDR3 is TGCAGCGTTGCAGGAGGGGAGATCTACAATGAGCAGTTCTTC. V usage is TRBV29-1 and J usage is TRBJ2-1; D possibly corresponds to TRBD2 (6 bases). Trimming took off 4 bases at V and 3 bases at J, with 13 bases between the two ends. The germline gives CDR1 SQVTM, CDR2 ANQGSEA. This CDR3 spans 14 amino acids.